Listed below are T cell receptor beta chains from one sample, sequenced in a study of low-dose radiotherapy and immunotherapy resistance in tumors. Each CDR3 protein is one row after TCRdb ran MiXCR on the reads. The repertoire consists of around 58,000 distinct CDR3 sequences, with around 23% occurring once and the leading ten covering 6.5% to 7%. The sample was PBMCs, taken after low-dose radiotherapy plus immunotherapy. Receptors originate from a male donor with prostate cancer. The CDR3 runs from the conserved cysteine through the conserved F or W. The D gene is left open where the match is weak. The size field is filled for only some rows; it gives once, few, many or a size class.

abundance	d_gene	v_gene	j_gene	CDR3aa	CDR3nt
many	TRBD2	TRBV5-3	TRBJ2-5	CASSGMGGELTQYF	TGTGCCAGCAGCGGGATGGGAGGGGAGTTGACCCAGTACTTC
many	NA	TRBV6-2/TRBV6-3	TRBJ2-3	CASKGAGGDTQYF	TGTGCCAGCAAAGGGGCCGGGGGAGATACGCAGTATTTT
few	NA	TRBV5-5	TRBJ2-2	CASSRRTGAAGELFFFFFF	NA
many	TRBD1	TRBV4-2	TRBJ1-1	CASSQEMTGEYFNTEAFF	TGTGCCAGCAGCCAAGAAATGACAGGGGAGTATTTTAACACTGAAGCTTTCTTT
many	NA	TRBV19	TRBJ2-1	CASSSPQDNEQFF	TGTGCCAGTAGTAGCCCCCAGGACAATGAGCAGTTCTTC
many	NA	TRBV14	TRBJ2-2	CASSQGRTGELFF	TGTGCCAGCAGCCAAGGCCGGACCGGGGAGCTGTTTTTT
many	NA	TRBV6-1	TRBJ1-2	CASSEGPYGYTF	TGTGCCAGCAGTGAAGGTCCCTATGGCTACACCTTC
NA	TRBD1	TRBV12-3/TRBV12-4	TRBJ2-1	CASSSAGTGVNEQFF	TGTGCCAGCAGTTCCGCCGGGACAGGGGTGAATGAGCAGTTCTTC
many	NA	TRBV19	TRBJ1-2	CASSMAMVDRSFFYGYTF	TGTGCCAGTAGTATGGCAATGGTTGATAGGAGCTTCTTCTATGGCTACACCTTC
many	TRBD1	TRBV5-4	TRBJ1-1	CASSYGTGKEAFF	TGTGCCAGCAGCTATGGGACAGGGAAAGAAGCTTTCTTT
many	NA	TRBV4-1	TRBJ1-1	CASSQGFSWTEAFF	TGCGCCAGCAGCCAGGGTTTCTCGTGGACTGAAGCTTTCTTT
many	TRBD2	TRBV7-2	TRBJ2-5	CASSPSLAGGQETQYF	TGTGCCAGCAGCCCCTCCCTAGCGGGGGGGCAGGAGACCCAGTACTTC
NA	NA	TRBV12-3/TRBV12-4	TRBJ2-1	CASTHREQFF	TGTGCCAGCACCCATCGGGAGCAGTTCTTC
many	TRBD2	TRBV6-6	TRBJ2-2	CASSPAAGGLTGELFF	TGTGCCAGCAGTCCCGCAGCGGGAGGGCTTACCGGGGAGCTGTTTTTT
NA	TRBD1	TRBV6-2/TRBV6-3	TRBJ2-2	CASTGQGYTGELFF	TGTGCCAGCACGGGACAGGGGTACACCGGGGAGCTGTTTTTT
many	NA	TRBV10-3	TRBJ1-5	CAISEGQAPDQPQHF	TGTGCCATCAGTGAGGGGCAGGCGCCCGACCAGCCCCAGCATTTT
NA	NA	TRBV30	TRBJ1-1	CAWSVRSPLRGRSGNTEAFF	TGTGCCTGGAGTGTAAGGAGCCCATTGCGGGGGCGTTCGGGGAACACTGAAGCTTTCTTT
many	NA	TRBV7-2	TRBJ2-7	CASSLSKAYEQYF	TGTGCCAGCAGCTTGTCCAAGGCCTACGAGCAGTACTTC
many	NA	TRBV7-6	TRBJ2-5	CASSPVAAETQYF	TGTGCCAGCTCCCCGGTCGCCGCGGAGACCCAGTACTTC
many	NA	TRBV20-1	TRBJ2-5	CSAHPRETPETQYF	TGCAGTGCCCATCCCCGGGAAACCCCAGAGACCCAGTACTTC
many	NA	TRBV6-2/TRBV6-3	TRBJ1-1	CASSTPWAGQGEAFF	TGTGCCAGCAGTACCCCTTGGGCGGGGCAGGGTGAAGCTTTCTTT
many	NA	TRBV9	TRBJ2-5	CASSVHPTGNQETQYF	TGTGCCAGCAGCGTACACCCCACGGGGAACCAAGAGACCCAGTACTTC
many	NA	TRBV28	TRBJ1-1	CASIGGLDTEAFF	TGTGCCAGCATAGGAGGGTTGGACACTGAAGCTTTCTTT
few	NA	TRBV6-2/TRBV6-3	TRBJ2-2	CASSYHSTGELFF	TGTGCCAGCAGTTACCACAGCACCGGGGAGCTGTTTTTT
many	NA	TRBV13	TRBJ2-3	CASSLEVLATDTQYF	TGTGCCAGCAGCTTAGAGGTGCTAGCTACAGATACGCAGTATTTT
NA	NA	TRBV27	TRBJ2-1	CASSRSGVPYNEQFF	TGTGCCAGCAGCCGATCGGGGGTCCCCTACAATGAGCAGTTCTTC
many	NA	TRBV29-1	TRBJ2-2	CSVSRGGTNTGELFF	TGCAGCGTGTCCAGGGGAGGGACCAACACCGGGGAGCTGTTTTTT
many	NA	TRBV25-1	TRBJ2-2	CASSESTIGNTGELFF	TGTGCCAGCAGTGAGTCGACTATTGGGAACACCGGGGAGCTGTTTTTT
NA	NA	TRBV5-6	TRBJ2-2	CASSLGGITGELFF	TGTGCCAGCAGCTTGGGTGGTATCACCGGGGAGCTGTTTTTT
many	NA	TRBV20-1	TRBJ2-3	CSAEDGPMAQYF	TGCAGTGCTGAGGATGGTCCCATGGCGCAGTATTTT
NA	TRBD2	TRBV5-1	TRBJ2-2	CASSLERSEASGDTGELFF	TGCGCCAGCAGCTTGGAGAGATCGGAGGCTAGCGGGGACACCGGGGAGCTGTTTTTT
many	TRBD2	TRBV29-1	TRBJ2-6	CSVDDTPGGGPMNSGANVLTF	TGCAGCGTTGACGACACTCCGGGCGGGGGGCCGATGAACTCTGGGGCCAACGTCCTGACTTTC
many	TRBD2	TRBV7-3	TRBJ2-3	CASSLTLAGATDTQYF	TGTGCCAGCAGCTTAACCCTAGCGGGAGCCACAGATACGCAGTATTTT
NA	NA	TRBV5-5	TRBJ1-2	CASSLSGGGYTF	TGTGCCAGCAGCTTGTCGGGCGGCGGCTACACCTTC
many	TRBD1	TRBV20-1	TRBJ1-2	CSAIDRGDYGYTF	TGCAGTGCTATTGACAGGGGAGACTATGGCTACACCTTC
many	TRBD1	TRBV5-1	TRBJ1-2	CASSLAARTGDGYTF	TGCGCCAGCAGCTTGGCAGCACGGACAGGGGACGGCTACACCTTC
NA	TRBD1	TRBV28	TRBJ2-1	CASRGQALKNYNEQFF	TGTGCCAGCAGAGGACAGGCGTTAAAAAACTACAATGAGCAGTTCTTC
many	TRBD1	TRBV20-1	TRBJ1-2	CSARAGGNYGYTF	TGCAGTGCTAGAGCAGGGGGCAACTATGGCTACACCTTC
many	TRBD1	TRBV28	TRBJ1-6	CASSPDRAGNSPLHF	TGTGCCAGCAGCCCGGACAGGGCTGGGAATTCACCCCTCCACTTT
many	NA	TRBV18	TRBJ2-5	CASSPWQGETQYF	TGTGCCAGCTCACCTTGGCAGGGAGAGACCCAGTACTTC
many	NA	TRBV12-3/TRBV12-4	TRBJ2-3	CASSQSTGWTDTQYF	TGTGCCAGCAGCCAGAGTACAGGGTGGACAGATACGCAGTATTTT